A single sample gave rise to the 9 T cell receptor beta chains below, sequenced in a study of human T cells and chemical hapten exposure. TCRdb fed the RACE reads into MiXCR, producing one record per CDR3 protein. The profile shows roughly 100,000 distinct CDR3 sequences, 9.5% to 12% of them singletons. Regarding time point: patch test 1, 2 weeks after DPC sensitization. As for treatment: therapeutic diphenylcyclopropenone sensitization with weekly scalp DPC. The sample was whole blood, taken in connection with sensitization to the hapten diphenylcyclopropenone (DPC). The receptors derive from a woman aged 40 to 50 with alopecia areata. Some clones in this sample may be carry-over from other donors' samples.

This clonotype was counted a few times. V usage is TRBV12-3 or TRBV12-4 and J usage is TRBJ2-7; TRBD2 aligns across 7 bases. Trimming took 3 bases from V and 4 from J; bases not matched to a gene: 3. This CDR3 contains 13 residues. The CDR3 here is CASSLSGGYEQYF. The CDR3 DNA is TGTGCCAGCAGTTTGTCCGGGGGGTACGAGCAGTACTTC.

This clonotype showed up many times. J is TRBJ2-5 and V is TRBV10-2, with D hard to call. Trimming removed 4 bases from V and 3 bases from J, with 3 bases in between. CDR3 length equals 11 residues. CDR1 WSHSY and CDR2 SAAADI come from the germline V gene. As DNA, the CDR3 is TGCGCCAGCAGTGCCAAAGAGACCCAGTACTTC. This translates into CASSAKETQYF.

Many counts were recorded for this clonotype. This chain joins TRBV9 and TRBJ2-1; 10 bases fit TRBD1. The junction had 10 bases not matched to a gene; V was cut back by 2 bases and J by 8 bases. This CDR3 has 16 amino acids. The germline CDR1 and CDR2 sequences are SGDLS and YYNGEE. The CDR3 loop reads CASSVGIGQGEDEQFF. CDR3 nucleotide sequence: TGTGCCAGCAGCGTGGGAATTGGACAGGGGGAAGATGAGCAGTTCTTC.

This clonotype was seen more than once but under ten times. This chain links TRBV12-3 or TRBV12-4 with TRBJ2-7, with 11 bases aligning to TRBD1. The J segment lost 7 bases and the V segment lost 4 bases, leaving 6 bases of the junction unmatched. The length of the CDR3 is 14 residues. The CDR3 reads CASSSGQGAGEQYF. The CDR3 DNA is TGTGCCAGCAGTTCCGGACAGGGGGCTGGGGAGCAGTACTTC.

This clonotype was counted only a few times. V is TRBV29-1 and J is TRBJ1-1, with unresolved D. This CDR3 is 11 amino acids long. Between the trimmed V and J ends, which lost 7 bases and 6 bases, there was a span of 12 bases. The germline V gene has CDR1 SQVTM and CDR2 ANQGSEA. CDR3 residues: CSAEEGPEAFF. In DNA form, the CDR3 reads TGCAGCGCCGAGGAGGGCCCTGAAGCTTTCTTT.

This clonotype was found many times. The chain employs TRBV10-3 and TRBJ1-1, with 7 bases aligning to TRBD1. The CDR3 extends over 11 amino acids. The ends lost 7 bases at V and 7 bases at J; junction bases unmatched: 3. Per the germline V gene, CDR1 is ENHRY and CDR2 is SYGVKD. The CDR3 coding sequence is TGTGCCATCATGCGGGACAGTGAAGCTTTCTTT. Translation: CAIMRDSEAFF.

The chain employs TRBV20-1 and TRBJ2-2; a weak D match, TRBD2 (6 bases). V was shortened by 0 bases and J by 7 bases, with 18 bases between the two germline ends. The CDR3 has 16 residues. Per the germline V gene, CDR1 is DFQATT and CDR2 is SNEGSKA (reference sequence). CDR3 DNA: TGCAGTGCTAGAGATCGGGGAACTAGCCGGAACGGGGAGCTGTTTTTT. This sequence encodes CSARDRGTSRNGELFF.

The chain carries TRBV5-1 and TRBJ1-1; 7 nucleotides agree with TRBD1. In germline, CDR1 is SGHRS, CDR2 YFSETQ. The CDR3 length is 15 residues. Trimming cost V 7 bases and J 1 base; bases outside gene matches: 10. The CDR3 sequence is CASSGGGAPNTEAFF. CDR3 bases: TGCGCCAGCTCAGGGGGGGGCGCCCCGAACACTGAAGCTTTCTTT.

This clonotype was found a few times. The CDR3 sequence is CASSVGESSYNEQFF. The CDR3 region has the DNA TGTGCCAGCAGTGTAGGTGAAAGCTCCTACAATGAGCAGTTCTTC. This chain links TRBV6-4 with TRBJ2-1; unclear D gene. Germline V gene sequence: CDR1 MRHNA, CDR2 SNTAGT. V lost 4 bases and J 0 bases, leaving 10 bases between the germline ends. There are 15 residues in the CDR3.